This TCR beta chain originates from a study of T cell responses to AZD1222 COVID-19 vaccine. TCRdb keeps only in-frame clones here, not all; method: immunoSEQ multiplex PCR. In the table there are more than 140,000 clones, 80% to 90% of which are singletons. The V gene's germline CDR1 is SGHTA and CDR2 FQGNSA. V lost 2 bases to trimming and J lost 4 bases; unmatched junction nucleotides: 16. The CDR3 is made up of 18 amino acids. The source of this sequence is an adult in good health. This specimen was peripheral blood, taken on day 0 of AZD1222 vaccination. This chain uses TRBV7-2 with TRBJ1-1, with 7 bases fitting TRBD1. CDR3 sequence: CASSLSGGYRAGGTEAFF. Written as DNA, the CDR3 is TGTGCCAGCAGCTTATCAGGGGGTTATAGGGCAGGGGGCACTGAAGCTTTCTTT.